The rows below give T cell receptor beta chains drawn from one sample of a study of blood T cell repertoires in COVID-19. The data were produced by immunoSEQ multiplex PCR, yet TCRdb's version contains in-frame clones alone and is incomplete. Among tens of thousands of clones listed, approximately 86% were seen once. The sample was peripheral blood. All receptors come from a man in his sixties with acute or convalescent COVID-19. The CDR3 runs from the conserved cysteine through the conserved F or W. D genes are given only for firm matches. Clone sizes are given selectively: once, few, many, or a class where the clone is expanded.

clone size: -
D gene: -
V gene: TRBV5-8
J gene: TRBJ1-5
CDR3 protein: CANKLQGLPGQPQHF
CDR3 DNA: TGTGCCAACAAGCTTCAGGGGCTCCCCGGACAGCCCCAGCATTTT

clone size: -
D gene: -
V gene: TRBV5-1
J gene: TRBJ1-1
CDR3 protein: CASSQQGQGTEAFF
CDR3 DNA: TGCGCCAGCAGCCAACAAGGCCAGGGTACTGAAGCTTTCTTT

clone size: -
D gene: -
V gene: TRBV7-8
J gene: TRBJ2-1
CDR3 protein: CASSLGGQVYNEQFF
CDR3 DNA: TGTGCCAGCAGCTTGGGCGGACAAGTTTACAATGAGCAGTTCTTC

clone size: -
D gene: -
V gene: TRBV27
J gene: TRBJ2-3
CDR3 protein: CASSLEQSTDTQYF
CDR3 DNA: TGTGCCAGCAGTTTGGAACAGAGCACAGATACGCAGTATTTT

clone size: -
D gene: TRBD2
V gene: TRBV2
J gene: TRBJ2-5
CDR3 protein: CASSVGGRSAVGTQYF
CDR3 DNA: TGTGCCAGCTCGGTGGGAGGGAGATCGGCGGTCGGGACCCAGTACTTC

clone size: -
D gene: -
V gene: TRBV12-2
J gene: TRBJ2-5
CDR3 protein: CASRLEAPGQGGQETQYF
CDR3 DNA: TGTGCAAGTCGCTTAGAGGCCCCGGGACAGGGGGGCCAAGAGACCCAGTACTTC

clone size: -
D gene: TRBD1
V gene: TRBV5-1
J gene: TRBJ1-3
CDR3 protein: CASSSPDRGNTIYF
CDR3 DNA: TGCGCCAGCAGCTCCCCGGACAGGGGAAACACCATATATTTT

clone size: few
D gene: TRBD2
V gene: TRBV6-1
J gene: TRBJ2-7
CDR3 protein: CASSVGLAGGPYEQYF
CDR3 DNA: TGTGCCAGCAGTGTGGGACTAGCGGGAGGTCCCTACGAGCAGTACTTC

clone size: -
D gene: TRBD2
V gene: TRBV19
J gene: TRBJ2-1
CDR3 protein: CASSISGSPSYNEQFF
CDR3 DNA: TGTGCCAGTAGTATTAGCGGGAGCCCCTCCTACAATGAGCAGTTCTTC

clone size: -
D gene: -
V gene: TRBV4-1
J gene: TRBJ2-3
CDR3 protein: CASSLADTQYF
CDR3 DNA: TGCGCCAGCAGCCTCGCAGATACGCAGTATTTT

clone size: -
D gene: TRBD2
V gene: TRBV7-2
J gene: TRBJ2-1
CDR3 protein: CASSLGRLAASSSYNEQFF
CDR3 DNA: TGTGCCAGCAGCTTAGGGCGACTAGCCGCTTCGAGCTCCTACAATGAGCAGTTCTTC

clone size: -
D gene: TRBD1
V gene: TRBV9
J gene: TRBJ2-1
CDR3 protein: CASSARDRYNEQFF
CDR3 DNA: TGTGCCAGCAGCGCCCGGGACAGATACAATGAGCAGTTCTTC

clone size: -
D gene: TRBD2
V gene: TRBV30
J gene: TRBJ2-3
CDR3 protein: CAWSPLAGGRTDTQYF
CDR3 DNA: TGTGCCTGGAGTCCCCTAGCGGGAGGGCGCACAGATACGCAGTATTTT

clone size: -
D gene: TRBD1
V gene: TRBV7-9
J gene: TRBJ1-2
CDR3 protein: CASSFGQGGNYGYTF
CDR3 DNA: TGTGCCAGCAGCTTCGGACAGGGTGGTAACTATGGCTACACCTTC

clone size: -
D gene: TRBD1
V gene: TRBV11-2
J gene: TRBJ2-2
CDR3 protein: CASSLTGGPGELFF
CDR3 DNA: TGTGCCAGCAGCTTGACAGGGGGTCCCGGGGAGCTGTTTTTT